The 12 T cell receptor beta chains in this list originate from one sample, sequenced in a study of OX40 agonist ivuxolimab in advanced cancers. Some clones are missing from TCRdb's copy, which holds only in-frame ones; the method was immunoSEQ multiplex PCR. The sample includes fewer than 65,000 clones, approximately 90% seen only once; the top ten take around 1.9%. Specimen: CD4+ or CD8+ T cells sorted from blood, collected in a trial of the OX40 agonist ivuxolimab. Source of these receptors: an adult with an advanced solid tumor such as melanoma, head and neck, liver or kidney cancer.

Concerning this clone: This same CDR3 is encoded by further DNA sequences in the sample. The V gene is TRBV7-2, the J gene TRBJ2-3; D unresolved. Deletions cut 1 base from V and 0 bases from J, with 8 bases between. Germline lookup yields CDR1 SGHTA and CDR2 FQGNSA. The CDR3 consists of 15 residues. Here the CDR3 DNA reads TGTGCCAGCAGCTTAGGGATCAGTAGCACAGATACGCAGTATTTT. Residues: CASSLGISSTDTQYF.

The chain employs TRBV6-4 and TRBJ1-1; a weak D match, TRBD1 (5 bases). Germline V lookup: CDR1 MRHNA, CDR2 SNTAGT. V lost 0 bases and J 8 bases, leaving 7 bases between the germline ends. The CDR3 length is 12 residues. CDR3 residues: CASSDSGVEAFF. The CDR3 coding sequence is TGTGCCAGCAGTGACTCGGGGGTCGAAGCTTTCTTT.

The DNA of the CDR3 is TGCGCCAGCAGCCAAGTTGGGGTCCTAGACTATGGTGAAGCTTTCTTT. Translated: CASSQVGVLDYGEAFF. The gene calls are TRBV4-1 and TRBJ1-1; no firm D call. Germline V gene data show CDR1 as MGHRA and CDR2 as YSYEKL. The V gene lost 1 base and the J gene lost 7 bases, with 19 bases spanning the gap. This CDR3 region has 16 residues.

V is TRBV21-1 and J is TRBJ1-5. TRBV21-1 is classified as a pseudogene. This CDR3 comprises 17 residues. As DNA, the CDR3 is TGTGCCAGCAGCACTAATCGGCCGCATTATAGCAATCAGCCCCAGCATTTT. It codes for CASSTNRPHYSNQPQHF.

This clone appeared a single time. The chain links TRBV29-1 to TRBJ1-2, with 10 bases fitting TRBD1. Unmatched junction bases numbered 10, after V lost 7 bases and J lost 2 bases. Germline V gene sequence: CDR1 SQVTM, CDR2 ANQGSEA. The CDR3 runs 15 residues. CDR3 amino acids: CSARDRGDPNYGYTF. CDR3 bases: TGCAGCGCCCGGGACAGGGGAGATCCGAACTATGGCTACACCTTC.

The chain recombines TRBV7-8 with TRBJ1-1, with unresolved D. In germline, CDR1 is SGHVS, CDR2 FQNEAQ. This CDR3 is built from 13 residues. Trimming cost V 1 base and J 1 base, with 4 bases left between them. CDR3 region: CASSLGRNTEAFF. The CDR3 nucleotides are TGTGCCAGCAGCTTAGGTAGGAACACTGAAGCTTTCTTT.

The DNA for the CDR3 is TGTGCCAGCAGCTTGGCCTTGCGTTCTCGGGGTATCTCCTACAATGAGCAGTTCTTC. Translated: CASSLALRSRGISYNEQFF. The chain employs TRBV5-8 and TRBJ2-1; weak D call: TRBD2 (5 bases). CDR1 SGHTS and CDR2 YDEGEE come from the germline V gene. V gave up 0 bases and J gave up 0 bases, with 19 bases separating them. The CDR3 is made up of 19 amino acids.

The chain couples TRBV18 to TRBJ2-1; 10 bases fit TRBD2. Per germline, CDR1 KGHSH and CDR2 LQKENI. J lost 3 bases, V lost 5 bases, and 4 bases had no gene match. This CDR3 contains 15 residues. CDR3 region: CASSFTSGDYNEQFF. In nucleotides, the CDR3 is TGTGCCAGCTCATTTACTAGCGGGGACTACAATGAGCAGTTCTTC. Based on the CDR3 plus reference TRBV18 and TRBJ2-1, the full variable domain is NAGVMQNPRHLVRRRGQEARLRCSPMKGHSHVYWYRQLPEEGLKFMVYLQKENIIDESGMPKERFSAEFPKEGPSILRIQQVVRGDSAAYFCASSFTSGDYNEQFFGPGTRLTVL.

This rearrangement joins TRBV13 to TRBJ2-1; D is undetermined. This CDR3 region has 16 residues. Trimming stripped 2 bases from V and 0 bases from J, with 11 bases between. Germline CDR1 PRHDT, CDR2 FYEKMQ (reference sequence). CDR3 nucleotide sequence: TGTGCCAGCAGCTTAAGGGCCAGGACCTCCTACAATGAGCAGTTCTTC. Translation gives CASSLRARTSYNEQFF.

This clone showed up just once. The genes are TRBV27 and TRBJ1-6, with TRBD1 matching 7 bases. V shed 3 bases and J 6 bases; nucleotides not matched to a gene: 11. Germline values: CDR1 MNHEY, CDR2 SMNVEV (reference sequence). The CDR3 length is 17 residues. This chain's CDR3 is CASSLVFRQGSNSPLHF. As DNA, the CDR3 is TGTGCCAGCAGTTTGGTTTTTAGACAGGGATCTAATTCACCCCTCCACTTT.

This sequence joins TRBV7-9 and TRBJ1-1; unclear D gene. The CDR3 contains 13 residues. V was pared by 3 bases and J by 1 base, with 6 bases between. CDR1 is SEHNR, CDR2 FQNEAQ, per germline (reference sequence). CDR3 amino acids: CASSFTENTEAFF. The CDR3 DNA reads as TGTGCCAGCAGCTTCACGGAGAACACTGAAGCTTTCTTT.

The chain couples TRBV25-1 to TRBJ2-5, with 8 positions matching TRBD1. V shed 2 bases and J 4 bases; nucleotides not matched to a gene: 6. Germline V gene lookup returns CDR1 MGHDK and CDR2 SYGVNS. The length of the CDR3 is 15 residues. The CDR3 DNA sequence: TGTGCCAGCAGTGAAGCAGGACAGGGACCAGAGACCCAGTACTTC. This encodes CASSEAGQGPETQYF.